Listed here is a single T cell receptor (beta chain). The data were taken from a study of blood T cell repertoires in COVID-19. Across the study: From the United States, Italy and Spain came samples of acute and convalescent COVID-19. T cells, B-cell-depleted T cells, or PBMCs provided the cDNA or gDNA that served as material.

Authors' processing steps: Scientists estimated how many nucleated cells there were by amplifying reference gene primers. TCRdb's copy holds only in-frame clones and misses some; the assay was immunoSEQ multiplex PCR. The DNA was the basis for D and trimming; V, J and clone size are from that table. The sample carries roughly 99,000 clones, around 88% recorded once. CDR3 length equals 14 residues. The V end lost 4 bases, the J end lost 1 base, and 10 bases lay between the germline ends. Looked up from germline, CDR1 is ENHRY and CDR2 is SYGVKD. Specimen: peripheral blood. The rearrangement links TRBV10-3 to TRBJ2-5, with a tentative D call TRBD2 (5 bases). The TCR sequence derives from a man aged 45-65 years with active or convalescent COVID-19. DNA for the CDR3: TGTGCCATCAGTGGCCGCGGGTCCCAAGAGACCCAGTACTTC. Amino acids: CAISGRGSQETQYF.